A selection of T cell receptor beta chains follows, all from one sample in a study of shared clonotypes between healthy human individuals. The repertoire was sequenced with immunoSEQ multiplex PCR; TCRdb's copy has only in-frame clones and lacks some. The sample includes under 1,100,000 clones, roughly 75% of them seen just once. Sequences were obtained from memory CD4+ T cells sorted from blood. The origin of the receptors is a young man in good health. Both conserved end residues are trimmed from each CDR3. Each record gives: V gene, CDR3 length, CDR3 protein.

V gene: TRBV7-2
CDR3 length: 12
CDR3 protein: ASSLSGGPGEQF

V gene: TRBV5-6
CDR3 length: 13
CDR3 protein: ASSSASPGQSTQY

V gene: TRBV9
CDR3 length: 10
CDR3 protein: ASSAQNTEAF

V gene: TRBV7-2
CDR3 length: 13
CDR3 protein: ASSPPPRRNQPQH

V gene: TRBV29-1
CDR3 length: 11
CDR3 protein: SVGQQGRETQY

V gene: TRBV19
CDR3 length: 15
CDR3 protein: ASRGAQGLYSNQPQH

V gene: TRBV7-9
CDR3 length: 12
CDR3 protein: ASSLGQIANEQF

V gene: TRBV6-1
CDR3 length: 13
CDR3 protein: ASSGDRRPQETQY

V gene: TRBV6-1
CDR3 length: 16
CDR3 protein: ASSDTGTGSGRSGELF

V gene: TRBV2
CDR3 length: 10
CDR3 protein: ASRQGDYGYT

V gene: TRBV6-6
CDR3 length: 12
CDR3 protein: ASRSPGQGGEQY

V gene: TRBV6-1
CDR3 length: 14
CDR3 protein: ASSEHPRTFTDTQY

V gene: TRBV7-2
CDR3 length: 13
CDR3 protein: ASSGLAANTGELF

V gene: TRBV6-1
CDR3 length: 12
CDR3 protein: ASKIGSSYNEQF

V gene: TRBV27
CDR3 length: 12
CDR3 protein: ASRGTGSGQPQH

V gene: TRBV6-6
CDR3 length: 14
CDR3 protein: ASIADPVRMNTEAF

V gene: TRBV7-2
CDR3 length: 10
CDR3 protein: ASSFFPGELF

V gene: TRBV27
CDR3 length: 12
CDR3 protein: ASSLKLGRTEAF

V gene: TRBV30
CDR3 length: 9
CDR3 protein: AWSATSWQY

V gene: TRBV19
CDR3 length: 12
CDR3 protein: ATSGGSPWDTQY

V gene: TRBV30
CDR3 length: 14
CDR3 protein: AWSRPTGLNTGELF

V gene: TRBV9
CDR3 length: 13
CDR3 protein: ASSVASGRINEQF

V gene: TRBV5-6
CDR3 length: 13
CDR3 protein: ASTPSGTGAYEQY

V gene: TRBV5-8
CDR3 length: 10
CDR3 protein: ASRHRGGEQY

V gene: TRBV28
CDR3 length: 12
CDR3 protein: ATVPGGNADTQY

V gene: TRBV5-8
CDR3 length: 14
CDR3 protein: ASSSSGTSVSYEQY

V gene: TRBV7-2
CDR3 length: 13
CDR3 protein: ASSTTGTGFREQY

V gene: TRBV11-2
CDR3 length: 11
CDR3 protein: ASSFLHGYEQY

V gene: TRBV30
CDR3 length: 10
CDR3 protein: AWSREDSPLH

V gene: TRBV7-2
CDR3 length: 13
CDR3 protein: ASSASTGAAYEQY

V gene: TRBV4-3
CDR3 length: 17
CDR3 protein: ASSQDARRGTSNTGELF

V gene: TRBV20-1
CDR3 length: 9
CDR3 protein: SAQQGNEQY

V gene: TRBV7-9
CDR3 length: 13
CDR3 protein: ASSNGLAGRGEQY

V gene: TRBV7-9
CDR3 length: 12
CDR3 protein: ASSAGDREGEQF